The present TCR beta chain was sequenced within a study of cytomegalovirus exposure and HLA in healthy donors (dated by TCRdb to the late 2010s). Some background on the complete study: An earlier analysis of 550 to 700 of the donors reported more than 250 Gb of sequence data and more than 90 million unique TCR beta sequences from about 179 million T cells. The number of typed donors differed by locus: about 629-630 for A, B, C, DRB1 and DQB1; 500 to 550 for DQA1; fewer than 610 for DPA1; and around 470 for DPB1. The study used immunosequencing to profile the T cell repertoires of 666 subjects and linked those repertoires to cytomegalovirus serostatus. To predict cytomegalovirus infection status, the study brought together high-throughput TCR immunosequencing, statistical association of individual TCRs with disease status, and machine learning. Among 300 to 450 genotyped donors of the cohort, an average of 235,054 unique TCR beta nucleotide sequences were sequenced per donor, around a sixth of them non-productive. In a later genetic analysis, genome-wide SNP genotypes for about three fifths of the 666 donors were used, and that subset was treated as a discovery cohort. In a later analysis, previously published TCR beta repertoires from 550 to 750 donors were re-analyzed and high-resolution HLA genotyping was added so that TCR occurrence patterns could be studied. In the later analysis, no new phenotypic data were used to find candidate immune exposures; instead, reliance was placed on TCR beta sequences and their occurrence across donors. An early release that covered around 590 HLA-typed donors contained approximately 300 gigabases of sequencing data and tens of millions of unique TCR sequences. An earlier analysis of around 580 of the donors used high-throughput TCR beta sequencing to judge whether each TCR beta V gene segment behaved as functional or pseudogenic. Of the approximately 370 genotyped donors, 75% to 85% were placed in the genetic ancestry cluster associated with self-reported Caucasian donors. Donor age, sex, ethnicity and CMV serostatus were collected together with the repertoire data. Class I and class II HLA loci were covered by the typing at four-digit resolution. Roughly 5 DR-DQ haplotypes were treated as single units for association and clustering because of strong linkage in the cohort. The study aimed to test whether cataloging public T cell receptors could reveal signatures of past pathogen exposure. A separate validation cohort of about 110 different subjects was used in addition to the approximately 670-subject first cohort. Every repertoire in the discovery cohort had been generated on one and the same sequencing platform. Findings and caveats that apply to the study as a whole: The authors suggested that the approach could potentially be extended to other disease states and immunological phenotypes. A later genetic analysis reported fewer N-insertions in productive TCRs among donors in an Asian-associated ancestry cluster than the roughly 640-donor mean. An earlier analysis of approximately 590 of the donors showed that most TCR beta V segments appeared in productive rearrangements either about 90% or about 30% of the time, which broadly matched IMGT annotations. A later genetic analysis associated a missense DCLRE1C variant with V-gene and J-gene trimming of TCR beta chains, and an independent cohort replicated the association. In a later analysis, HLA-associated TCR beta chains showed more clonal expansion and lower generation probabilities than non-associated chains that were equally common. Cytomegalovirus status was reported to be diagnosed by the classifier with high specificity and sensitivity in both the original and validation cohorts. Roughly uniform sequencing depth across donors was assumed in presence/absence analyses, although this assumption may not hold. In vitro tests confirmed that a few of the cytomegalovirus-associated TCR beta chains recognize cytomegalovirus antigens. Several of the top co-occurrence clusters appeared to be linked to parvovirus B19, influenza, CMV and Epstein-Barr virus, according to a later analysis. In a later analysis, around 15,000 TCR beta sequences were associated with specific HLA alleles at a false discovery rate of 0.05. The study listed 150 to 200 TCR beta chains as associated with cytomegalovirus. A further reported finding was that TCR beta sequences accurately predicted the HLA-A and HLA-B alleles for most subjects in the first cohort. The cohort was sequenced for TCR beta chains only, and without alpha or paired-chain data the features that could be detected were limited. Immune exposure information for the cohort was limited to CMV serostatus. A later analysis found that TCR association rates varied across HLA loci, with DRB1 alleles showing the most associated TCRs and HLA-C alleles the fewest. When HLA alleles, especially DR and DQ, strongly co-occurred, attributing TCR associations to individual alleles was difficult. A cluster of highly shared sequence variants was judged likely to be a technical artifact of the sequencing pipeline. Most CMV-associated TCR beta chains appeared to be HLA-restricted in a later analysis, and the HLA associations seemed to be driven largely by CMV exposure. Because some donors lacked HLA typing at each locus, the association tests relied only on the typed subset. The earlier analysis of 587 of the donors excluded 15 to 20 rarely observed V segments, including chromosome 9 orphons, because counts were too low. Because the 87-base-pair reads could not distinguish some IMGT-functional V segments, including TRBV6-2 and TRBV6-3, those segments were excluded. Correlated functional status among segregating V segments might be attributable to linkage disequilibrium, but an unknown experimental factor could not be ruled out. While some public TCRs were present in many individuals, most TCR sequences turned up only very rarely across donors.

The library was obtained by the immunoSEQ multiplex PCR assay. For the multiplex PCR, a mixture combining 60 forward primers for TCR Vbeta segments and 13 reverse primers for TCR Jbeta segments was used. A multiplex PCR assay on genomic DNA amplified the CDR3 region of rearranged TCR beta genes. On the Illumina HiSeq System, the amplified TCR beta libraries were sequenced as 87-base-pair reads. The source study handled its data this way. A later analysis counted about 76 million unique TCR beta chains across the 666 repertoires, and about 10 million of these chains were shared by at least two donors. Raw reads were error-corrected and collapsed into unique sequences by a nearest-neighbor algorithm in which closely related sequences were merged to remove PCR and sequencing errors. CDR3 sequences were aligned to IMGT reference sequences to assign V, D and J gene segments. For a sequence to be retained, a match of at least six nucleotides to both a V gene segment and a J gene segment was required. A rearrangement counted as productive if the CDR3 had no stop codons and remained in frame with V and J, and every other rearrangement counted as non-productive. Following IMGT convention, CDR3 was defined as the stretch from the second conserved V-encoded cysteine to the conserved J-encoded phenylalanine. The earlier analysis of 450 to 750 of the donors excluded any sequence lacking an unambiguous match to a single V gene segment. In an earlier analysis of about 590 of the donors, a V segment was called functional when productive rearrangements were above 56.7%, and segregating when the standard deviation between donors exceeded 5%. To diagnose cytomegalovirus status from the catalog of TCR beta chain sequences, a statistical classification framework was built. A later analysis assigned V and J genes by comparing TCR nucleotide sequences with IMGT/GENE-DB human TR gene sequences. In a later analysis, CDR3 sequences and most-parsimonious VDJ recombination scenarios were assigned using the TCRdist pipeline. In a later analysis, each TCR beta chain was defined by its CDR3 amino acid sequence together with its V-gene family, and reads without a unique V-gene family were excluded. As a way to deal with suspected cross-contamination and a sequencing artifact, a later analysis dropped 640 or so nucleotide sequences that were highly shared and had low generation probability. For each public chain, a later analysis derived a clonal expansion index from normalized ranks of inferred template counts within each repertoire. In a later analysis, generation probabilities were computed using a VDJ recombination model fitted to out-of-frame rearrangements, and the results were checked against IGoR. Hypergeometric tests were used in a later analysis to score TCR-TCR, TCR-HLA and TCR-CMV co-occurrence, with a repertoire-size bias correction applied to the TCR pairs. A later analysis estimated false discovery rates by permuting HLA or CMV assignments 20 times. In a later analysis, co-occurring TCRs were grouped using DBSCAN, with TCRdist sequence similarity added in when clustering inside HLA-allele-positive subsets. Co-occurrence clustering excluded repertoires with fewer than 30,000 or more than 120,000 public chains, plus five with anomalous nucleotide sharing. Here the immuneACCESS table is served through TCRdb, limited to in-frame sequences with V and J called. Missing clones are a known gap in these copies; in checked studies unresolved V genes cover under half, and the rest lacks a known reason. From that table come the V and J calls and clone size; the DNA was used to work out D and trimming. The sample table records about 190,000 clones; more than 65% of these occur just once. 3.8% of the sample rests with the top ten.

The germline V gene supplies CDR1 SGDLS and CDR2 YYNGEE. CDR3 length: 15 amino acids, cysteine to phenylalanine. Only the CDR3 part of the read is kept: 45 bases, read in frame from the first base. The junction shows trimming of 3 bases on V and 7 bases on J, and the gene matches do not reach 4 bases of it. With respect to this clone: Its recognized antigen is unknown. No clone much larger than this one lies a single base away; base qualities are absent.

The cohort consisted of some 670 healthy bone marrow donors. At the time of sampling, every cohort member was nominally healthy, though immune exposures that went unrecorded were likely present. The donor was CMV seronegative and belonged to the group of 352 seronegative cohort members. A peripheral blood sample was provided by each donor, and peripheral blood mononuclear cells were used for TCR beta sequencing. Genomic DNA extraction from the blood cell samples was performed with the Qiagen DNeasy Blood Extraction Kit. The receptor chain draws on TRBV9 and TRBJ1-4; TRBD1 fits 12 bases in the junction. Sequences were obtained from PBMCs. This sequence originates from a man aged 50 to 60 in good health and CMV-seronegative. At the DNA level, the sequence is TGTGCCAGCAGCGAGAGGGGACAGGGGGCTGAAAAACTGTTTTTT. This yields the protein CASSERGQGAEKLFF.